This TCR beta chain stems from a study of CD8+CD57+ T cells in acquired aplastic anemia (dated by TCRdb to 2017 to 2018). Background on the whole study: Extracted DNA from sorted CD4+ and CD8+ cells averaged approximately 3.4 ug, ranging from roughly 0.2 to 30 ug. Mean read counts for healthy donor samples were about 10 million for CD4+ cells and around 11 million for CD8+ cells.

About this clonotype itself: The target of this receptor is not known. The CDR3 does not close with the conserved phenylalanine or tryptophan, likely indicating a read error.

The CDR3 comprises 13 residues, both ends counted. The kept DNA is CDR3 alone, 39 bases in frame from the first base. V is pared back by 3 bases and J by 11 bases, with 16 bases lying between the germline termini. As encoded in the germline V gene (reference sequence), CDR1 is LNHDA while CDR2 is SQIVND. Paper-wide results and their limitations: Although around 30 CD8+ CDR3 sequences were shared by patients and controls, these sequences appeared highly expressed in patients and within the immunodominant clones of patients. Between patients and healthy controls, no significant difference in CD8+ Simpson's diversity was found (P=0.060).

The study deep-sequenced TCR repertoires of sorted CD4+ and CD8+ blood T cells from severe aplastic anemia patients and healthy subjects. Ficoll-Paque density gradient centrifugation was used to isolate peripheral blood mononuclear cells. CD4+ and CD8+ T cells were sorted by FACS or magnetic beads before DNA extraction. Profiling of TCR beta VDJ combinations and CDR3 sequences used genomic DNA as the template. TCR repertoire sequencing was run on an Illumina HiSeq 2000. For the original study's pipeline: TRBV/TRBJ rearrangement plots, CDR3 size and DJ length profiles, and Simpson's diversity index were used to assess repertoires. Whichever DNA sequence was most abundant in the deep sequencing data was defined as the immunodominant clone. CDR3 amino acid sequences were checked for sharing between subjects and were compared against published repertoires and the VDJdb database. TCRdb took the public reads, trimmed them with fastp at Q25, ran MiXCR for clone calling and kept in-frame beta chains. Entries are consolidated by CDR3 protein sequence, retaining the most common genes and DNA. What appears here as the V and J calls and clone size reflects TCRdb's work, not the paper's. The sample table contains about 420,000 distinct CDR3 sequences; only one count was recorded for around 72% of them. The ten largest clones add up to 4% of the sample.

This sequence was found in a human donor in good health, serving as a control. Recombination joined TRBV19 with TRBJ1-2, with no D gene named confidently. Sequences were obtained from sorted CD4+, CD8+, or CD8+CD57+ T cells (not recorded which) from PBMCs. For the CDR3, the sequence is CASSIDGPGGYTD. The bases read TGTGCCAGTAGTATCGATGGGCCGGGCGGTTACACCGAC.